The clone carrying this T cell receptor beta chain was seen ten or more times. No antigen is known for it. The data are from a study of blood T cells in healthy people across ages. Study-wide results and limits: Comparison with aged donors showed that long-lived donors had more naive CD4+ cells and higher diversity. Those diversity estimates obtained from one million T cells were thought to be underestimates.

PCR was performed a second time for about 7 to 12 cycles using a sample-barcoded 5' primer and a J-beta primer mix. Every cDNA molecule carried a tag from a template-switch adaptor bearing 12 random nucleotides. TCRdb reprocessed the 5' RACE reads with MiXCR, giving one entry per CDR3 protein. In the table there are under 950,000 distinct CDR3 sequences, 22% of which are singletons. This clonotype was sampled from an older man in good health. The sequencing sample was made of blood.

The CDR3 sequence is CSARAGTLNTEAFF. In DNA, the CDR3 is TGCAGCGCAAGGGCAGGGACCCTGAACACTGAAGCTTTCTTT. V and J are TRBV29-1 and TRBJ1-1, with D possibly matching TRBD1 (5 bases). V shed 7 bases and J shed 0 bases, with 15 bases lying between them. The CDR3 sequence is 14 residues long. Germline V gene sequence: CDR1 SQVTM, CDR2 ANQGSEA.